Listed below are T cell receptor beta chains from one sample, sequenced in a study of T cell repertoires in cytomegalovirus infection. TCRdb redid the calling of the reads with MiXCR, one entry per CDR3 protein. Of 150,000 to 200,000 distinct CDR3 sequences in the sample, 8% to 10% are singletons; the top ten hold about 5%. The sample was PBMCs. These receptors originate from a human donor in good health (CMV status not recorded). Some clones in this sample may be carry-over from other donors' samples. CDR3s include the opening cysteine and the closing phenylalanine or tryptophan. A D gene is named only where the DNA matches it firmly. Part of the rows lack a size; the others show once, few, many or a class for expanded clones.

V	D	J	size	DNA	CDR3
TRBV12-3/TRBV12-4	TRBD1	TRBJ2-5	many	TGTGCCAGCAGCGACGGGACAGGGGGCCGTAAAGAGACCCAGTACTTC	CASSDGTGGRKETQYF
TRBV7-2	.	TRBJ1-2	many	TGTGCCAGCAGCTTATATCCAGGAAATCACTATGGCTACACCTTC	CASSLYPGNHYGYTF
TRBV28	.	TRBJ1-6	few	TGTGCCAGCAGTTTAAGCGGGGAGGGGGAGAATTCACCCCTCCACTTT	CASSLSGEGENSPLHF
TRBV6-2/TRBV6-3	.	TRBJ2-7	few	TGTGCCAGCAGTTATGTCGGCGTGAGGGTCGATCGGGGAAACTACGAGCAGTACTTC	CASSYVGVRVDRGNYEQYF
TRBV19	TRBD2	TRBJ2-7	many	TGTGCCAGCTCACCCTCGGGGACTAGCGGGGCCCCCTACGAGCAGTACTTC	CASSPSGTSGAPYEQYF
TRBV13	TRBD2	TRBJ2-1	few	TGTGCCAGCAGCGGGCGGGGGGGGAAAAACAATGAGCAGTTCTTC	CASSGRGGKNNEQFF
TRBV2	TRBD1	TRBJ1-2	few	TGTGCCAGCACCCGACAGGGGGCTCGCTATGGCTACACCTTC	CASTRQGARYGYTF
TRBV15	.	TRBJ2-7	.	TGTGCCACCAGCAGAGAGACTATAACCTCCTACGAGCAGTACTTC	CATSRETITSYEQYF
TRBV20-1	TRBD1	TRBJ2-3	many	TGCAGTGCTAGAGATCCCCAGGGGGCAGACCATGGCACAGATACGCAGTATTTT	CSARDPQGADHGTDTQYF
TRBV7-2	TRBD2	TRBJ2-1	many	TGTGCCAGCAGCTCACCCACTAGCGGAAGCTCCTACAATGAGCAGTTCTTC	CASSSPTSGSSYNEQFF
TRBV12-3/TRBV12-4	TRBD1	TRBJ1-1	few	TGTGCCAGCAGCCCGGACAGGGCCACTGAAGCTTTCTTT	CASSPDRATEAFF
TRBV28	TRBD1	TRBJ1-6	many	TGTGCCAGCAGTTTAGGGGGACAGGGGTATTCACCCCTCCACTTT	CASSLGGQGYSPLHF
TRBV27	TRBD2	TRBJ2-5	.	TGTGCCAGCAGTTTATACACCGGACTAGCGAAGACAGAGACCCAGTACTTC	CASSLYTGLAKTETQYF
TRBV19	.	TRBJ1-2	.	TGTGCCAGTAGTATAGATCTTCGCGGCTACACCTTC	CASSIDLRGYTF
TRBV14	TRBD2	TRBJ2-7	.	TGTGCCAGCAGCCCAGTAGCGGGAGGGAGCTCCTACGAGCAGTACTTC	CASSPVAGGSSYEQYF
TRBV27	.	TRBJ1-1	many	TGTGCCAGCAGTTTATCAAGACAGATGAACACTGAAGCTTTCTTT	CASSLSRQMNTEAFF
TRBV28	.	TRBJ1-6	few	TGTGCCAGCAGCTTGGACAGCAATTCACCCCTCCACTTT	CASSLDSNSPLHF
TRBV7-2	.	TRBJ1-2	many	TGTGCCAGCAGCCCCCGGAGGGGGGAGATCTATGGCTACACCTTC	CASSPRRGEIYGYTF
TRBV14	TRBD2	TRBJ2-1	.	TGTGCCAGCAGCCAAGTCCTAGCGGGAGTGATTGAGCAGTTCTTC	CASSQVLAGVIEQFF
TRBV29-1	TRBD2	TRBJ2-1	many	TGCAGCTATGAGACCGGGACTAGCGGGGCCAATGAGCAGTTCTTC	CSYETGTSGANEQFF
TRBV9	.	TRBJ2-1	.	TGTGCCAGCAGCGTAGAACCCTGGCCACCTAACAATGAGCAGTTCTTC	CASSVEPWPPNNEQFF
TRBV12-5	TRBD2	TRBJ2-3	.	TGTGCTAGTGGTTTGGTAGGAGGAATGATGGCTAGCGGGGTTACTAGCACAGATACGCAGTATTTT	CASGLVGGMMASGVTSTDTQYF
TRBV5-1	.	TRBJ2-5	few	TGCGCCAGCAGCTTGGGGATTTTTCAAGAGACCCAGTACTTC	CASSLGIFQETQYF
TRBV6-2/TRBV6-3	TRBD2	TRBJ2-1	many	TGTGCCAGCAGTTACTCGACTAGCGGACTTACCAATGAGCAGTTCTTC	CASSYSTSGLTNEQFF
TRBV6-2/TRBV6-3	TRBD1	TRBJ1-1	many	TGTGCCAGCAGACACAGGGGCCTGAACACTGAAGCTTTCTTT	CASRHRGLNTEAFF
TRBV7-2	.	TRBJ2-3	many	TGTGCCAGCAGCTTAGAAACCAGGCGAGATACGCAGTATTTT	CASSLETRRDTQYF
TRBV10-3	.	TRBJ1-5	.	TGTGCCATCAGTGAGTCGGGAGGGGAGGGTCAGCCCCAGCATTTT	CAISESGGEGQPQHF
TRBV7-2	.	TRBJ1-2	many	TGTGCCAGCAGCGAATCAATGGGGAACTATGGCTACACCTTC	CASSESMGNYGYTF
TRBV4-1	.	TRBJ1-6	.	TGCGCCAGCAGCCAAGCCGCGGCTGACGGACACCAAAAGAATAATTCACCCCTCCACTTT	CASSQAAADGHQKNNSPLHF
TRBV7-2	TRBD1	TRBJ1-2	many	TGTGCCAGCAGCCCGTCTGACAGGGCCCGCTACACCTTC	CASSPSDRARYTF
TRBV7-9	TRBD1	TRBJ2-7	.	TGTGCCAGCAGCTTAATTTCCGGACAGGGGCGTAACGAGCAGTACTTC	CASSLISGQGRNEQYF
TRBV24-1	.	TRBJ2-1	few	TGTGCCACCAGTGCCCAGTCCGTGAATGAGCAGTTCTTC	CATSAQSVNEQFF
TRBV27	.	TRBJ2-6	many	TGTGCCAGCAGTACTGCCGGGGCCAACGTCCTGACTTTC	CASSTAGANVLTF
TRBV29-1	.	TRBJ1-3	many	TGCAGCGCCTACGAGGCTGGAAACACCATATATTTT	CSAYEAGNTIYF
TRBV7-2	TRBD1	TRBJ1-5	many	TGTGCCAGCAGCTTTCAGACAGGGGGCTATAGTCAGCCCCAGCATTTT	CASSFQTGGYSQPQHF
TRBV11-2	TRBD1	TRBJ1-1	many	TGTGCCAGCAGCTCCAGGGGGCGGAACACTGAAGCTTTCTTT	CASSSRGRNTEAFF
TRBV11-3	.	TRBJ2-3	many	TGTGCCAGCAGCTACCGGGAGCGCACAGATACGCAGTATTTT	CASSYRERTDTQYF
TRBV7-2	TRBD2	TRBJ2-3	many	TGTGCCAGCAGAACCGGGACTACAGTCACAGATACGCAGTATTTT	CASRTGTTVTDTQYF
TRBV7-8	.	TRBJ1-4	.	TGTGCCAGCAGCTCTGGGAGGGGCGGGAATGAAAAACTGTTTTTT	CASSSGRGGNEKLFF
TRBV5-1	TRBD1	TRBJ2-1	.	TGCGCCAGCAGCTCCGGGACAGGGGGCAATGAGCAGTTCTTC	CASSSGTGGNEQFF
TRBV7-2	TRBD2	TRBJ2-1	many	TGTGCCAGCAGCAGCGCGGGAGTCTACAATGAGCAGTTCTTC	CASSSAGVYNEQFF
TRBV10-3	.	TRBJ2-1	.	TGTGCCATCAGTGTAGAAGGGAGCTCCTACAATGAGCAGTTCTTC	CAISVEGSSYNEQFF
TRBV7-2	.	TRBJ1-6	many	TGTGCCAGCAGCACAGGGTTGAATAATTCACCCCTCCACTTT	CASSTGLNNSPLHF
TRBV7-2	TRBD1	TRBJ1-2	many	TGTGCCAGCAGCCAAACGACAGGGAACTATGGCTACACCTTC	CASSQTTGNYGYTF
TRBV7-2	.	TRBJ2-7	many	TGTGCCAGCAGCCTACTATTTCTCTCCCTAGGCCACGAGCAGTACTTC	CASSLLFLSLGHEQYF
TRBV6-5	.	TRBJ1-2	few	TGTGCCAGCAGAGACTCCGGTCACCTAGATGGCTACACCTTC	CASRDSGHLDGYTF
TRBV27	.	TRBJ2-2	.	TGTGCCAGCAAAATCGGCTTATCCTCCGGGGAGCTGTTTTTT	CASKIGLSSGELFF
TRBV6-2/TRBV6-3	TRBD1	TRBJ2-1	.	TGTGCCAGCAGTTCGGGACAGTTTAACAATGAGCAGTTCTTC	CASSSGQFNNEQFF
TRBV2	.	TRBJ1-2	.	TGTGCCAGCAGTGAAGTCTGGACTAACTATGGCTACACCTTC	CASSEVWTNYGYTF
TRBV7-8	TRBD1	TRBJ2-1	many	TGTGCCAGCAGCCCCGGACAGGGGGGGAGAAATGAGCAGTTCTTC	CASSPGQGGRNEQFF
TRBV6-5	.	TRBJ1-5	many	TGTGCCAGCAGCCTTACGTGGGGTGGCAATCAGCCCCAGCATTTT	CASSLTWGGNQPQHF